Presented here are 8 T cell receptor beta chains from one specimen sequenced in a study of a mutant IDH1 vaccine in newly diagnosed glioma. Only in-frame clones appear in the TCRdb table, and some are missing; sequencing was by immunoSEQ multiplex PCR. The sample has approximately 60,000 clones, around 80% seen once. These TCRs are of unknown antigen specificity. Noted time point: week 23, last vaccination. In every dose of vaccine, 300 ug of mutant IDH1 20-mer peptide was given alongside topical imiquimod. The sequencing used PBMCs, collected from a glioma patient whose treatment included an IDH1 peptide vaccine. The receptors come from a middle-aged woman with glioma. Some clones in this sample may be carry-over from other donors' samples.

V usage is TRBV5-1 and J usage is TRBJ2-1, with D unresolved. Trimming left V 4 bases short and J 7 bases short, with 6 bases between. The CDR3 has 11 amino acids. The germline V gene encodes CDR1 SGHRS and CDR2 YFSETQ. The CDR3 DNA is TGCGCCAGCAGCCCCGGGAATGAGCAGTTCTTC. It specifies CASSPGNEQFF.

This chain links TRBV13 with TRBJ1-2; 8 bases fit TRBD1. From germline, CDR1 is PRHDT and CDR2 FYEKMQ (reference sequence). The CDR3 loop spans 15 amino acids. V gave up 4 bases and J gave up 4 bases; unmatched junction bases: 8. The CDR3 region is CASSYATGVGYGYTF. In nucleotides, the CDR3 is TGTGCCAGCAGCTACGCGACAGGGGTGGGCTATGGCTACACCTTC.

This chain links TRBV10-3 with TRBJ1-1; a possible D gene is TRBD1 (6 bases). CDR3 length equals 16 residues. Germline loops: CDR1 ENHRY, CDR2 SYGVKD. Trimming shortened V by 3 bases and J by 2 bases, and 16 bases separated the two germline ends. In DNA, the CDR3 is TGTGCCATCAGTGATAGGGGGGCTAAGGTAAACACTGAAGCTTTCTTT. This encodes CAISDRGAKVNTEAFF.

This clone has more than one count but fewer than ten. The J gene is TRBJ2-7, the V gene TRBV5-8; no clear D gene. Trimming took 1 base from V and 2 from J, leaving 10 bases between them. Germline CDR1 and CDR2: SGHTS and YDEGEE. The length of the CDR3 is 14 residues. The chain's CDR3 is CASSLIWAPYEQYF. Written as DNA, the CDR3 is TGTGCCAGCAGCTTGATTTGGGCCCCCTACGAGCAGTACTTC.

This clone was seen a few times. The V and J genes are TRBV6-5 and TRBJ1-1; tentatively, D is TRBD1 (5 bases). The germline V and J ends were trimmed by 7 bases and 1 base, with 13 bases remaining between them. Germline CDR1 reads MNHEY; CDR2 reads SVGAGI. CDR3 length equals 14 residues. CDR3 bases: TGTGCCAGCACCCCGGGACGGTGGAACACTGAAGCTTTCTTT. It specifies CASTPGRWNTEAFF.

The rearrangement joins TRBV29-1 to TRBJ2-3, with D uncertain. The CDR3 covers 12 residues. Looked up from germline, CDR1 is SQVTM and CDR2 is ANQGSEA. Deletions cut 4 bases from V and 0 bases from J, with 5 bases between. CDR3 nucleotides: TGCAGCGTTGCACCGAGCACAGATACGCAGTATTTT. The encoded protein is CSVAPSTDTQYF.

The CDR3 sequence: CASSLVGGSSGANVLTF. The CDR3 DNA sequence: TGTGCCAGCAGCTTGGTAGGAGGGAGCTCTGGGGCCAACGTCCTGACTTTC. The V and J genes are TRBV5-4 and TRBJ2-6, with D maybe TRBD2 (6 bases). V was cut by 0 bases and J by 0 bases, with 10 bases left in between. The CDR3 sequence is 17 residues long. Per germline, CDR1 SGHNT and CDR2 YYREEE (reference sequence).

The chain recombines TRBV12-5 with TRBJ2-1, with 13 bases identical to TRBD2. The germline CDR1 and CDR2 sequences are LGHNT and FRNRAP. V lost 7 bases, J lost 9 bases, and 9 bases stayed unmatched. The CDR3 totals 15 residues. The DNA for the CDR3 is TGTGCTAGTGACCCGACTAGCGGGGGGCTCGGTGAGCAGTTCTTC. Its protein is CASDPTSGGLGEQFF.